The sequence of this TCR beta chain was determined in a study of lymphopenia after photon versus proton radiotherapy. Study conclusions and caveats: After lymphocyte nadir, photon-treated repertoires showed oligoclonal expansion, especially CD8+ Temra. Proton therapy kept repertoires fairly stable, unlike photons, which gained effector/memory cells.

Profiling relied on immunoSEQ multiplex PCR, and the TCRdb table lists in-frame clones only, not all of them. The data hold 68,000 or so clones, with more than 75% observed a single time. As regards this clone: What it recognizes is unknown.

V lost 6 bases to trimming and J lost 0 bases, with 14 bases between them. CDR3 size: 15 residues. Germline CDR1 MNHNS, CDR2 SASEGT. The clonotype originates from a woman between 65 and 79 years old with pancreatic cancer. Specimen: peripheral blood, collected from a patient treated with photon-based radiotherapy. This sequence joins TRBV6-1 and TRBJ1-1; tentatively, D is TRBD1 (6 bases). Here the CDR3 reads CASSRGAGLNTEAFF. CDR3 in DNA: TGTGCCAGCAGCCGGGGGGCAGGGTTGAACACTGAAGCTTTCTTT.